A single sample gave rise to the 29 T cell receptor beta chains below, sequenced in a study of blood T cell repertoires in COVID-19. Produced via immunoSEQ multiplex PCR; TCRdb's table is partial and in-frame only. The profile shows roughly 100,000 clones, 65% to 90% of them singletons. Sequences were obtained from peripheral blood. The source is a man aged 50 or older with acute or convalescent COVID-19.

This rearrangement joins TRBV3-1 (or the pseudogene TRBV3-2) to TRBJ1-2; a possible D gene is TRBD1 (6 bases). Germline V gene sequence: CDR1 LGHDT, CDR2 YNNKEL (reference sequence). The V end was cut by 1 base, the J end by 7 bases, with 10 bases between. The CDR3 length is 13 residues. CDR3 loop: CASSQGRGFGYTF. The CDR3 nucleotides are TGTGCCAGCAGCCAAGGCAGGGGATTTGGCTACACCTTC.

The chain recombines TRBV19 with TRBJ1-2, with unresolved D. Germline V gene data show CDR1 as LNHDA and CDR2 as SQIVND (reference sequence). V was pared by 8 bases and J by 4 bases, with 23 bases between. The CDR3 length is 16 residues. The CDR3 protein is CASLNVAGEWGYGYTF. The CDR3 DNA sequence: TGTGCCAGTCTGAATGTCGCGGGCGAATGGGGCTATGGCTACACCTTC.

The chain combines TRBV29-1 with TRBJ2-5; D possibly corresponds to TRBD1 (5 bases). This CDR3 is built from 15 residues. V was shortened by 0 bases and J by 0 bases, with 11 bases between the two germline ends. Germline V CDR1 and CDR2: SQVTM, ANQGSEA. CDR3 sequence (DNA): TGCAGCGTTGAAGACCGACAGCATTACCAAGAGACCCAGTACTTC. Translating gives CSVEDRQHYQETQYF.

The chain uses TRBV19 and TRBJ1-1; the D is unclear. This CDR3 region has 11 residues. Germline CDR1 is LNHDA and CDR2 is SQIVND (reference sequence). The ends were cut back, 2 bases at V and 7 bases at J, with 5 bases in the middle. This CDR3 reads CASSIMSEAFF. Written as DNA, the CDR3 is TGTGCCAGTAGTATAATGAGTGAAGCTTTCTTT.

Turning to this clone: One end of the junction varies from germline; a read error may be responsible. V usage is TRBV28 and J usage is TRBJ2-7; 8 bases match TRBD1. Per germline, CDR1 MDHEN and CDR2 SYDVKM. The CDR3 loop spans 15 amino acids. The CDR3 region is CASSLWGTGGYEQYF. DNA for the CDR3: TGTGCCAGCAGTCTATGGGGAACAGGGGGGTACGAGCAGTACTTC.

The rearrangement joins TRBV7-8 to TRBJ1-6, with 9 bases aligning to TRBD1. From germline, CDR1 is SGHVS and CDR2 FQNEAQ. The CDR3 extends over 14 amino acids. The trim removed 3 bases at V and 10 bases at J, leaving 4 bases unmatched. This CDR3 is CASSFGTGFSPLHF. DNA for the CDR3: TGTGCCAGCAGCTTCGGGACAGGGTTCTCACCCCTCCACTTT.

This sequence joins TRBV6-1 and TRBJ1-2; D may be TRBD1 (6 bases). Germline loops: CDR1 MNHNS, CDR2 SASEGT. The V gene lost 1 base and the J gene lost 6 bases, with 12 bases spanning the gap. The CDR3 covers 14 residues. CDR3: CASSEGGGVDGYTF. The CDR3 DNA reads TGTGCCAGCAGTGAAGGGGGGGGCGTGGATGGCTACACCTTC.

This chain joins TRBV29-1 and TRBJ2-1, with TRBD1 matching 11 bases. Losses at the gene ends were 4 bases for V and 1 base for J; bases not matched to a gene: 3. Germline V gives CDR1 SQVTM, CDR2 ANQGSEA. The CDR3 spans 15 residues. The CDR3 region is CSVAGQGGSYNEQFF. DNA for the CDR3: TGCAGCGTTGCGGGACAGGGGGGGTCCTACAATGAGCAGTTCTTC.

This clone has only one observation. The chain couples TRBV11-2 to TRBJ1-2; no reliable D call. The V end was cut by 1 base, the J end by 4 bases, with 16 bases between. Germline values: CDR1 SGHAT, CDR2 FQNNGV. The CDR3 loop spans 16 amino acids. In DNA, the CDR3 is TGTGCCAGCAGCTTAGGAATAGGAGAAACGCCCTATGGCTACACCTTC. Its protein product is CASSLGIGETPYGYTF.

The V and J genes are TRBV7-9 and TRBJ1-2; 11 bases align to TRBD1. This CDR3 contains 14 residues. Losses at the gene ends were 11 bases for V and 2 bases for J; bases not matched to a gene: 7. Germline-derived CDR1 and CDR2 are SEHNR and FQNEAQ (reference sequence). CDR3 sequence reads: CAAGTGGGNYGYTF. CDR3 in DNA: TGTGCCGCCGGGACAGGGGGAGGGAACTATGGCTACACCTTC.

This clone was detected a few times. The genes are TRBV4-2 and TRBJ1-5; D may be TRBD1 (5 bases). Per germline, CDR1 LGHNA and CDR2 YNFKEQ. The CDR3 spans 16 residues. Trimming stripped 4 bases from V and 5 bases from J, with 18 bases between. This CDR3 is CASSRRRDGGDQPQHF. The CDR3 DNA sequence: TGTGCCAGCAGCCGACGCCGGGACGGAGGGGATCAGCCCCAGCATTTT.

The chain combines TRBV12-3 or TRBV12-4 with TRBJ1-5; 7 bases align to TRBD1. The CDR3 has 12 residues. The V gene end was trimmed by 6 bases and the J gene end by 6 bases; junction bases not matched to a gene: 2. CDR3 loop: CASSYRGQPQHF. In DNA form, the CDR3 reads TGTGCCAGCAGCTACAGGGGTCAGCCCCAGCATTTT.

The rearrangement links TRBV4-1 to TRBJ2-2, with D possibly TRBD1 on 5 matching bases. The V and J ends lost 0 bases and 0 bases respectively, with 8 bases between them. The germline V gene encodes CDR1 MGHRA and CDR2 YSYEKL. The CDR3 has 16 residues. The CDR3 DNA reads as TGCGCCAGCAGCCAAGAAGCAGGGACGAACACCGGGGAGCTGTTTTTT. It is translated as CASSQEAGTNTGELFF.

The rearrangement joins TRBV7-2 to TRBJ2-1; D gene ambiguous. Trimming removed 5 bases at V and 0 bases at J, with 11 bases between. The CDR3 runs to 15 residues. Per the germline V gene, CDR1 is SGHTA and CDR2 is FQGNSA. DNA for the CDR3: TGTGCCAGCAGCGCCTCATTCGGCTCCTACAATGAGCAGTTCTTC. Translated, it gives CASSASFGSYNEQFF.

The chain combines TRBV6-5 with TRBJ2-7, with 13 bases aligning to TRBD2. The CDR3 is made up of 15 amino acids. Trimming at V came to 0 bases and at J to 5 bases, leaving 1 base not matched to a gene. Germline-derived CDR1 and CDR2 are MNHEY and SVGAGI. CDR3 residues: CASSYSGLAGDEQYF. In nucleotides, the CDR3 is TGTGCCAGCAGTTACTCCGGACTAGCGGGAGACGAGCAGTACTTC.

This chain joins TRBV30 and TRBJ1-2; possibly TRBD1 for D (6 bases). This CDR3 region has 15 residues. Trimming stripped 3 bases from V and 1 base from J, with 15 bases between. Per the germline V gene, CDR1 is GTSNPN and CDR2 is SVGIG (reference sequence). As DNA, the CDR3 is TGTGCCTGGAGGCATCCCGGACAGTTTAACTATGGCTACACCTTC. Translation gives CAWRHPGQFNYGYTF.

The CDR3 spells CASSWQRLAGVLREQYF. Written as DNA, the CDR3 is TGTGCCAGCAGCTGGCAGCGACTAGCGGGAGTATTGCGCGAGCAGTACTTC. The chain combines TRBV11-3 with TRBJ2-7; 12 bases fit TRBD2. V was clipped by 4 bases and J by 6 bases; unmatched bases: 13. CDR1 is SGHNT, CDR2 YENEEA, per germline. The CDR3 loop spans 17 amino acids.

The gene calls are TRBV23-1 and TRBJ1-3, with 7 bases identical to TRBD1. TRBV23-1 belongs to the ORF category, with a function that is uncertain. The trim removed 4 bases at V and 2 bases at J, leaving 5 bases unmatched. The CDR3 sequence is 15 residues long. The chain's CDR3 is CASSRLGGAGNTIYF. The CDR3 nucleotides read TGCGCCAGCAGTCGCTTAGGGGGCGCTGGAAACACCATATATTTT.

This sequence joins TRBV6-4 and TRBJ2-5; D may be TRBD2 (5 bases). In germline, CDR1 is MRHNA, CDR2 SNTAGT. This CDR3 spans 15 amino acids. Trimming removed 8 bases at V and 1 base at J, with 17 bases between. The CDR3 DNA sequence: TGTGCCAGCGGGCACCCCTCGGGAATCCAAGAGACCCAGTACTTC. This codes for CASGHPSGIQETQYF.

This chain joins TRBV28 and TRBJ1-1; D call uncertain. In germline, CDR1 is MDHEN, CDR2 SYDVKM. V was clipped by 6 bases and J by 1 base, with 9 bases between them. This CDR3 contains 13 residues. This CDR3 reads CASSPRRNTEAFF. CDR3 DNA sequence: TGTGCCAGCAGCCCCAGAAGGAACACTGAAGCTTTCTTT. The full variable domain, completed using reference TRBV28 and TRBJ1-1, is DVKVTQSSRYLVKRTGEKVFLECVQDMDHENMFWYRQDPGLGLRLIYFSYDVKMKEKGDIPEGYSVSREKKERFSLILESASTNQTSMYLCASSPRRNTEAFFGQGTRLTVV.

This clone was observed a single time. V gene TRBV7-9 combines with J gene TRBJ1-4, with D maybe TRBD1 (5 bases). The germline CDR1 and CDR2 sequences are SEHNR and FQNEAQ (reference sequence). V was shortened by 1 base and J by 4 bases, with 10 bases between the two germline ends. This CDR3 region has 15 residues. DNA of the CDR3: TGTGCCAGCAGCTTAGGCGACAGAATTAATGAAAAACTGTTTTTT. Its protein is CASSLGDRINEKLFF.

This clone has just a few counts. The chain carries TRBV24-1 and TRBJ1-1; 7 positions agree with TRBD1. The CDR3 runs 12 residues. Germline loops: CDR1 KGHDR, CDR2 SFDVKD. Trimming cost V 3 bases and J 10 bases; bases outside gene matches: 4. CDR3 sequence reads: CATSDRGGPAFF. The CDR3 DNA reads as TGTGCCACCAGTGATCGAGGGGGCCCAGCTTTCTTT.

V gene TRBV12-3 or TRBV12-4 combines with J gene TRBJ1-2; tentative D call: TRBD1 (5 bases). The CDR3 has 11 amino acids. V lost 5 bases to trimming and J lost 8 bases, with 9 bases between them. The CDR3, as DNA: TGTGCCAGCAGTCGGGGGTCCGGCTACACCTTC. It specifies CASSRGSGYTF.

The gene calls are TRBV12-5 and TRBJ2-2; no firm D call. Deletions cut 2 bases from V and 2 bases from J, with 3 bases between. In germline, CDR1 is LGHNT, CDR2 FRNRAP. The CDR3 spans 13 residues. Written as DNA, the CDR3 is TGTGCTAGTGGTTTGCCAAACACCGGGGAGCTGTTTTTT. This codes for CASGLPNTGELFF.

CDR3 bases: TGTGCCACCAGCCCCGAGTCGGGGGATCATTCCTTCCAAGAGACCCAGTACTTC. This translates into CATSPESGDHSFQETQYF. The chain employs TRBV24-1 and TRBJ2-5; D is perhaps TRBD2 (6 bases). Germline-derived CDR1 and CDR2 are KGHDR and SFDVKD. The CDR3 covers 18 residues. V was shortened by 7 bases and J by 1 base, with 24 bases between the two germline ends.

V gene TRBV19 combines with J gene TRBJ2-1; 10 bases agree with TRBD1. This CDR3 region has 15 residues. V was clipped by 7 bases and J by 10 bases; unmatched bases: 13. CDR1 is LNHDA and CDR2 is SQIVND in the germline V gene (reference sequence). Written as DNA, the CDR3 is TGTGCCAGTAAAACCGGGACAGGGGACGTTGGGGAGCAGTTCTTC. It translates to CASKTGTGDVGEQFF.

The gene calls are TRBV29-1 and TRBJ2-1, with D tentatively TRBD2 (6 bases). This CDR3 comprises 16 residues. Germline CDR1 reads SQVTM; CDR2 reads ANQGSEA. V was cut by 0 bases and J by 2 bases, with 14 bases left in between. CDR3 nucleotides: TGCAGCGTTGAAGACGGGGCGGGACGGACCTACAATGAGCAGTTCTTC. Translated, it gives CSVEDGAGRTYNEQFF.

The chain carries TRBV20-1 and TRBJ2-5; a weak D match, TRBD2 (5 bases). Germline V gene lookup returns CDR1 DFQATT and CDR2 SNEGSKA (reference sequence). The V end was cut by 7 bases, the J end by 2 bases, with 8 bases between. The CDR3 consists of 11 residues. The DNA of the CDR3 is TGCAGTGTAACGGGGCAAGAGACCCAGTACTTC. The encoded protein is CSVTGQETQYF.

This sequence joins TRBV5-6 and TRBJ2-1; perhaps TRBD2 as D (6 bases). CDR1 is SGHDT, CDR2 YYEEEE, per germline. Trimming pared 4 bases from V and 4 bases from J, leaving 18 bases between. There are 16 residues in the CDR3. This CDR3 reads CASSPTGVKSYNEQFF. The CDR3 DNA reads as TGTGCCAGCAGCCCGACGGGAGTTAAATCGTACAATGAGCAGTTCTTC.